This passage covers 17 T cell receptor beta chains from one sample sequenced in a study of identical twins. TCRdb itself ran the 5' RACE reads through MiXCR, one entry per CDR3 protein. The repertoire holds hundreds of thousands of distinct CDR3 sequences, 18% seen once, with less than 15% in the top ten. The sample was also reused in another study, on T cells expressing NK-cell markers.

Sequences were obtained from PBMCs. These receptors all come from a woman younger than 35 in good health.

This clonotype was counted a few times. This chain joins TRBV29-1 and TRBJ1-1; tentatively, D is TRBD1 (6 bases). The CDR3 is 11 residues long. V dropped 7 bases and J dropped 6 bases, with 12 bases sitting between them. Germline V gene sequence: CDR1 SQVTM, CDR2 ANQGSEA. CDR3 nucleotides: TGCAGCGCTAACAGACAGGCTGAAGCTTTCTTT. It encodes CSANRQAEAFF.

The rearrangement uses TRBV12-3 or TRBV12-4 and TRBJ1-4; D remains ambiguous. Trimming stripped 1 base from V and 8 bases from J, with 14 bases between. CDR3 length equals 15 residues. CDR3 amino acids: CASSLGGNLNEKLFF. The CDR3 coding sequence is TGTGCCAGCAGTTTAGGCGGGAACCTAAACGAAAAACTGTTTTTT.

This clonotype has just a few counts. The chain couples TRBV5-1 to TRBJ2-7; D is unresolved. CDR1 is SGHRS and CDR2 is YFSETQ in the germline V gene. The V and J ends lost 0 bases and 0 bases respectively, with 10 bases between them. The CDR3 has 15 amino acids. The CDR3 bases are TGCGCCAGCAGCTTGGATCCCGCAGGCTCCTACGAGCAGTACTTC. Translated, it gives CASSLDPAGSYEQYF.

This clonotype was detected only a few times. The chain is built from TRBV7-9 and TRBJ2-5; D is ambiguous. The V end lost 1 base, the J end lost 5 bases, and 8 bases lay between the germline ends. The CDR3 length is 13 residues. Germline-derived CDR1 and CDR2 are SEHNR and FQNEAQ (reference sequence). CDR3 nucleotide sequence: TGTGCCAGCAGCTTAGAACCATCCGAGACCCAGTACTTC. Encoded protein: CASSLEPSETQYF.

The rearrangement links TRBV10-3 to TRBJ1-2, with a tentative D call TRBD1 (6 bases). Germline loops: CDR1 ENHRY, CDR2 SYGVKD. CDR3 length: 12 amino acids. The V and J ends lost 2 bases and 7 bases respectively, with 8 bases between them. The CDR3 region is CAISETGFGYTF. The CDR3 DNA reads as TGTGCCATCAGTGAGACAGGGTTTGGCTACACCTTC.

The rearrangement uses TRBV7-2 and TRBJ1-6, with no clear D. The germline V gene encodes CDR1 SGHTA and CDR2 FQGNSA. This CDR3 is 13 amino acids long. Trimming removed 0 bases at V and 9 bases at J, with 6 bases between. As DNA, the CDR3 is TGTGCCAGCAGCTTAGCGGTTGTTTCACCCCTCCACTTT. It specifies CASSLAVVSPLHF.

This clonotype came up many times. V and J are TRBV12-3 or TRBV12-4 and TRBJ2-1; D not certain. Trimming cost V 6 bases and J 8 bases, with 14 bases left between them. CDR3 size: 13 residues. CDR3 in DNA: TGTGCCAGCAGCCCGACTCTATTCCATGAGCAGTTCTTC. Translating it yields CASSPTLFHEQFF.

This clonotype was recorded a few times. This chain joins TRBV7-2 and TRBJ2-5; 8 bases agree with TRBD1. From germline, CDR1 is SGHTA and CDR2 FQGNSA. V gave up 3 bases and J gave up 4 bases; unmatched junction bases: 7. The length of the CDR3 is 15 residues. The CDR3 DNA follows: TGTGCCAGCAGCTTGGGACAGGCCTCCCGAGAGACCCAGTACTTC. Its translation is CASSLGQASRETQYF.

The rearrangement links TRBV20-1 to TRBJ1-1; no clear D gene. Germline V gene sequence: CDR1 DFQATT, CDR2 SNEGSKA (reference sequence). CDR3 length equals 13 residues. The CDR3 loop is CSGGADMNTEAFF. Here the CDR3 DNA reads TGCAGCGGCGGAGCGGATATGAACACTGAAGCTTTCTTT.

The CDR3 nucleotides are TGTGCCAGCAGTTTCCGACAGGGGCTAGCTGGGGCCAACGTCCTGACTTTC. This sequence encodes CASSFRQGLAGANVLTF. The chain uses TRBV12-3 or TRBV12-4 and TRBJ2-6, with 8 bases fitting TRBD1. CDR3 length equals 17 residues. Trimming removed 3 bases from V and 2 bases from J; junction bases left unmatched: 6.

The chain has TRBV12-3 or TRBV12-4 and TRBJ2-2; perhaps TRBD1 as D (6 bases). This CDR3 spans 15 amino acids. V was pared by 6 bases and J by 0 bases, with 11 bases between. In DNA form, the CDR3 reads TGTGCCAGCAGACCGGACAGATCGAACACCGGGGAGCTGTTTTTT. Its translation: CASRPDRSNTGELFF.

The sample holds a few counts of this clonotype. The chain uses TRBV15 and TRBJ2-5; 9 bases are shared with TRBD2. J gave up 3 bases and V 1 base, and 3 bases lay outside the gene matches. The CDR3 runs 15 residues. Germline V lookup: CDR1 LNHNV, CDR2 YYDKDF (reference sequence). CDR3 nucleotide sequence: TGTGCCACCAGCAGAGGAGGGACTAGCAAAGAGACCCAGTACTTC. This translates into CATSRGGTSKETQYF.

This rearrangement joins TRBV29-1 to TRBJ2-5, with D tentatively TRBD2 (5 bases). V lost 3 bases, J lost 3 bases, and 11 bases lay in between. CDR3 length: 13 residues. Germline-derived CDR1 and CDR2 are SQVTM and ANQGSEA. The CDR3 bases are TGCAGCGTTGACCAAGTCGGGAAAGAGACCCAGTACTTC. This codes for CSVDQVGKETQYF.

This rearrangement joins TRBV30 to TRBJ2-1, with 10 nucleotides matching TRBD2. Germline values: CDR1 GTSNPN, CDR2 SVGIG (reference sequence). The CDR3 loop spans 14 amino acids. The V segment lost 2 bases and the J segment 10 bases; nucleotides outside the gene matches: 8. This chain's CDR3 is CAWSLVAGGGEQFF. The CDR3 nucleotides read TGTGCCTGGAGTTTGGTAGCGGGAGGCGGAGAGCAGTTCTTC.

The rearrangement uses TRBV30 and TRBJ2-3; D gene uncertain. There are 13 residues in the CDR3. Trimming took 0 bases from V and 0 from J, leaving 4 bases between them. CDR1 is GTSNPN and CDR2 is SVGIG in the germline V gene (reference sequence). CDR3 nucleotides: TGTGCCTGGAGTGTGGGCAGCACAGATACGCAGTATTTT. This translates into CAWSVGSTDTQYF.

The chain combines TRBV20-1 with TRBJ1-2; D not resolved. Germline CDR1 DFQATT, CDR2 SNEGSKA (reference sequence). The CDR3 extends over 11 amino acids. V lost 1 base and J lost 5, with 5 bases in between. The CDR3, as DNA: TGCAGTGCTAGAGCTGAATATGGCTACACCTTC. Translating it yields CSARAEYGYTF.

The V gene is TRBV5-1, the J gene TRBJ2-7; D remains ambiguous. The CDR3 spans 15 residues. Trimming took 0 bases from V and 2 from J, leaving 12 bases between them. CDR1 SGHRS and CDR2 YFSETQ come from the germline V gene. The CDR3 coding sequence is TGCGCCAGCAGCTTGGAGTCAGTCAATACCTACGAGCAGTACTTC. Translating it yields CASSLESVNTYEQYF.